This paragraph covers one T cell receptor (beta chain) sequence. Its recognized antigen is unknown. Per-base qualities were not stored, and no clone one base away is much larger. The data are from a study of T cell changes during pregnancy in multiple sclerosis (dated by TCRdb to the late 2010s). Concerning the study at large: The study looked at changes in the T cell repertoire across pregnancy in women with multiple sclerosis.

Library method: the immunoSEQ multiplex PCR assay. TCRdb provides this immuneACCESS table in a form limited to in-frame rearrangements. Some clones are lacking; in checked studies, under half of them reflect an unresolved V gene, and why the rest are absent is not known. The sample data list some 28,000 clones, and about 89% of these were observed just once. Roughly 3.7% of the sample rests with the top ten. Here V drops 1 base and J drops 12 bases, and the junction holds 5 bases not matched to any gene. Taken from the germline V gene (reference sequence), the CDR1 and CDR2 loops are LNHNV and YYDKDF. The CDR3, from cysteine to phenylalanine, totals 14 residues. Only the CDR3 DNA is retained, 42 bases long and in frame from the first base.

The chain couples TRBV15 to TRBJ2-1; TRBD2 fits 11 bases in the junction. The material was CD4+ T cells from peripheral blood mononuclear cells, obtained in the first trimester of pregnancy. The source is a female donor in good health, enrolled as a control in a pregnancy study. CDR3 protein: CATSRGSGGDRQFF. The nucleotide sequence reads as follows: TGTGCCACCAGCAGAGGTAGCGGGGGGGATCGGCAGTTCTTC. Beyond the CDR3, the reference TRBV15 and TRBJ2-1 genes provide the residues; the full variable domain reads: DAMVIQNPRYQVTQFGKPVTLSCSQTLNHNVMYWYQQKSSQAPKLLFHYYDKDFNNEADTPDNFQSRRPNTSFCFLDIRSPGLGDTAMYLCATSRGSGGDRQFFGPGTRLTVL.